The sequence of this T cell receptor (beta chain) was determined in a study of blood T cell repertoires in COVID-19. Study background: Samples representing acute and convalescent COVID-19 were sourced from the United States, Italy and Spain.

Repertoires were generated with immunoSEQ multiplex PCR, while TCRdb's copy carries only in-frame clones and drops some. Of some 140,000 clones in the sample, approximately 80% were seen once. The receptor comes from a man older than 75 with acute or convalescent COVID-19. Sequenced material: peripheral blood.

The CDR3 here is CAWSVSLKAGNYGYTF. The CDR3 DNA reads as TGTGCCTGGAGTGTGAGCCTTAAGGCCGGGAACTATGGCTACACCTTC. The chain employs TRBV30 and TRBJ1-2; unclear D gene. V was trimmed by 0 bases and J by 2 bases, leaving 16 bases between them. This CDR3 contains 16 residues. CDR1 is GTSNPN and CDR2 is SVGIG in the germline V gene (reference sequence).